The 27 T cell receptor beta chains below were found in one sample sequenced in a study of T-cell reconstitution after alpha-beta-depleted transplantation in children (dated by TCRdb to about 2016). Library preparation used PCR. Sequencer: Illumina HiSeq 2500. Molecular barcoding was employed in the preparation of TCR libraries, with unique molecular identifiers being used to normalize TCRbeta repertoire quantification. Through fastp at Q25 and MiXCR, TCRdb rebuilt clones from the public reads, retaining in-frame beta chains. Rows merge per CDR3 protein into single entries with the most common DNA and genes. For this sample there are 500,000 or so distinct CDR3 sequences; about 31% appear just once. The ten largest clonotypes hold under 3% of the sample. The specimen comprised PBMCs from the stem cell graft donor, sampled from the stem cell graft. Receptors originate from a human donor who donated a stem cell graft to a child with aplastic anemia.

The rearrangement joins TRBV29-1 to TRBJ2-1, with 11 bases that match TRBD1. Germline CDR1 and CDR2: SQVTM and ANQGSEA. Unmatched junction bases numbered 3, after V lost 5 bases and J lost 6 bases. The CDR3 extends over 13 amino acids. The DNA for the CDR3 is TGCAGCGTTTGGGACAGGGGGGGCAATGAGCAGTTCTTC. Translated, it gives CSVWDRGGNEQFF.

The rearrangement joins TRBV12-3 or TRBV12-4 to TRBJ1-2; 9 bases fit TRBD1. The CDR3 runs to 14 residues. Trimming took 3 bases from V and 6 from J; bases not matched to a gene: 5. CDR3 region: CASSLDRGFNGYTF. The CDR3 nucleotides read TGTGCCAGCAGTTTGGACAGGGGATTTAATGGCTACACCTTC.

In this sample, this clonotype turned up a few times. The rearrangement joins TRBV27 to TRBJ1-2; 7 bases line up with TRBD1. Germline values: CDR1 MNHEY, CDR2 SMNVEV (reference sequence). This CDR3 is 15 amino acids long. The junction had 8 bases not matched to a gene; V was cut back by 3 bases and J by 4 bases. In DNA, the CDR3 is TGTGCCAGCAGTTTGACCCGGACAGGACTCTATGGCTACACCTTC. As protein: CASSLTRTGLYGYTF.

This clonotype was seen a few times. The CDR3 spells CACKTRGAYGYTF. The DNA of the CDR3 is TGTGCCTGTAAGACACGTGGGGCCTATGGCTACACCTTC. The rearrangement links TRBV30 to TRBJ1-2, with D possibly matching TRBD1 (5 bases). V lost 6 bases and J lost 4, with 15 bases in between. Germline values: CDR1 GTSNPN, CDR2 SVGIG (reference sequence). The CDR3 runs 13 residues.

The J gene is TRBJ2-1, the V gene TRBV7-3; D is undetermined. Per germline, CDR1 SGHTA and CDR2 FQGTGA. Trimming stripped 1 base from V and 8 bases from J, with 12 bases between. The CDR3 is 14 amino acids. CDR3 coding DNA: TGTGCCAGCAGCTTAAACGCCCGACTCGATGAGCAGTTCTTC. Amino acids: CASSLNARLDEQFF. The entire variable domain, with the rest obtained from reference TRBV7-3 and TRBJ2-1, is as follows: GAGVSQTPSNKVTEKGKYVELRCDPISGHTALYWYRQSLGQGPEFLIYFQGTGAADDSGLPNDRFFAVRPEGSVSTLKIQRTERGDSAVYLCASSLNARLDEQFFGPGTRLTVL.

This chain connects TRBV5-1 to TRBJ2-1; 8 bases fit TRBD1. The CDR3 totals 16 residues. The trim removed 0 bases at V and 2 bases at J, leaving 4 bases unmatched. CDR1 and CDR2 (germline): SGHRS, YFSETQ. DNA of the CDR3: TGCGCCAGCAGCTTGGCCCGGGACAGGACCTACAATGAGCAGTTCTTC. Its protein product is CASSLARDRTYNEQFF.

A few counts support this clonotype. CDR3 DNA: TGTGCCAGCAGCCCAACAGGGTATAATTCACCCCTCCACTTT. This translates into CASSPTGYNSPLHF. This rearrangement joins TRBV27 to TRBJ1-6, with D tentatively TRBD1 (6 bases). Germline V gene sequence: CDR1 MNHEY, CDR2 SMNVEV (reference sequence). This CDR3 is 14 amino acids long. Trimming removed 6 bases at V and 4 bases at J, with 10 bases between.

CDR3 protein: CASSFSQLAYNEQFF. The DNA for the CDR3 is TGTGCCAGCAGCTTTAGCCAGCTAGCCTACAATGAGCAGTTCTTC. The chain is built from TRBV7-2 and TRBJ2-1; D is undetermined. The CDR3 is 15 amino acids. Looked up from germline, CDR1 is SGHTA and CDR2 is FQGNSA. V lost 3 bases and J 2 bases, leaving 11 bases between the germline ends.

This clonotype was counted a few times. The chain has TRBV6-1 and TRBJ2-7; perhaps TRBD1 as D (5 bases). The length of the CDR3 is 14 residues. Germline values: CDR1 MNHNS, CDR2 SASEGT. V lost 7 bases and J 6 bases, leaving 19 bases between the germline ends. CDR3 loop: CASTPRGGDGEQYF. The CDR3 nucleotides read TGTGCCAGCACCCCAAGGGGCGGTGATGGCGAGCAGTACTTC.

This clonotype was counted a few times. This sequence joins TRBV5-1 and TRBJ2-7; D is possibly TRBD2 (5 bases). The germline V gene encodes CDR1 SGHRS and CDR2 YFSETQ. CDR3 size: 15 residues. The V gene lost 5 bases and the J gene lost 2 bases, with 17 bases spanning the gap. CDR3 protein: CASRRTPEKAYEQYV. Written as DNA, the CDR3 is TGCGCCAGCAGACGGACTCCCGAGAAAGCCTACGAGCAGTACGTC.

The chain recombines TRBV28 with TRBJ2-1; unclear D gene. From germline, CDR1 is MDHEN and CDR2 SYDVKM. V lost 6 bases to trimming and J lost 0 bases, with 12 bases between them. CDR3 size: 15 residues. The CDR3 DNA is TGTGCCAGCAGGCCAGGAGACGCCTCCTACAATGAGCAGTTCTTC. The encoded protein is CASRPGDASYNEQFF.

The chain combines TRBV29-1 with TRBJ2-7; 9 bases match TRBD2. This CDR3 spans 13 amino acids. Germline V gene data show CDR1 as SQVTM and CDR2 as ANQGSEA. The junction had 8 bases not matched to a gene; V was cut back by 7 bases and J by 4 bases. CDR3 nucleotides: TGCAGCGCCCGACCGGGACTAGCTTACGAGCAGTACTTC. Translation gives CSARPGLAYEQYF.

The gene calls are TRBV5-1 and TRBJ2-7; the D is unclear. The length of the CDR3 is 14 residues. Per the germline V gene, CDR1 is SGHRS and CDR2 is YFSETQ. Deletions cut 0 bases from V and 5 bases from J, with 12 bases between. CDR3 loop: CASSLGPQGNEQYF. For the CDR3, the DNA is TGCGCCAGCAGCTTGGGCCCACAAGGGAACGAGCAGTACTTC. Supplemented by reference TRBV5-1 and TRBJ2-7, the full variable domain reads KAGVTQTPRYLIKTRGQQVTLSCSPISGHRSVSWYQQTPGQGLQFLFEYFSETQRNKGNFPGRFSGRQFSNSRSEMNVSTLELGDSALYLCASSLGPQGNEQYFGPGTRLTVT.

The V and J genes are TRBV7-9 and TRBJ2-7; possible D gene TRBD2, 7 bases. The CDR3 runs 16 residues. Trimming removed 5 bases from V and 3 bases from J, with 20 bases in between. The germline gives CDR1 SEHNR, CDR2 FQNEAQ (reference sequence). The CDR3 loop reads CASSPPDRGGHYEQYV. The CDR3 DNA reads as TGTGCCAGCAGCCCTCCTGATAGGGGGGGCCACTACGAGCAGTACGTC.

The rearrangement uses TRBV4-2 and TRBJ1-6; D not certain. Germline V gives CDR1 LGHNA, CDR2 YNFKEQ. V lost 5 bases and J 0 bases, leaving 11 bases between the germline ends. CDR3 length: 16 residues. The CDR3 region is CASSSEFRSYNSPLHF. Written as DNA, the CDR3 is TGTGCCAGCAGCTCGGAGTTTCGCTCCTATAATTCACCCCTCCACTTT.

This clonotype was observed a few times. The chain couples TRBV6-2 or TRBV6-3 to TRBJ2-1, with TRBD2 matching 7 bases. The CDR3 covers 16 residues. V dropped 4 bases and J dropped 2; count of bases not matched to a gene: 8. The V gene's germline CDR1 is MNHEY and CDR2 SVGEGT. As DNA, the CDR3 is TGTGCCAGCAGTTCCCGGTGGGCGGGGGCCTACAATGAGCAGTTCTTC. Translating it yields CASSSRWAGAYNEQFF.

This chain uses TRBV18 with TRBJ2-1, with 7 bases identical to TRBD2. CDR3 length: 16 amino acids. The germline gives CDR1 KGHSH, CDR2 LQKENI. The ends lost 2 bases at V and 6 bases at J; junction bases unmatched: 10. CDR3 DNA sequence: TGTGCCAGCTCACCATTAGGAGCGGGATATAGCAATGAGCAGTTCTTC. As protein: CASSPLGAGYSNEQFF.

This chain joins TRBV6-5 and TRBJ1-3; D remains unclear. This CDR3 contains 15 residues. Germline V gene lookup returns CDR1 MNHEY and CDR2 SVGAGI. V lost 3 bases, J lost 0 bases, and 9 bases lay in between. The CDR3 bases are TGTGCCAGCAGTTATACAGAGAGCTCTGGAAACACCATATATTTT. Protein product: CASSYTESSGNTIYF.

V usage is TRBV20-1 and J usage is TRBJ2-1; no clear D gene. This CDR3 is built from 14 residues. CDR1 DFQATT and CDR2 SNEGSKA come from the germline V gene (reference sequence). V was trimmed by 6 bases and J by 9 bases, leaving 21 bases between them. The CDR3 reads CSAPRAIGRVEQFF. CDR3 DNA sequence: TGCAGTGCCCCTAGGGCTATTGGTCGGGTTGAGCAGTTCTTC.

The CDR3 DNA is TGCAGCGTGTGGACTAGCGGGAGGGGAGAGACCCAGTACTTC. This encodes CSVWTSGRGETQYF. The J gene is TRBJ2-5, the V gene TRBV29-1; 15 bases are a match to TRBD2. Looked up from germline, CDR1 is SQVTM and CDR2 is ANQGSEA. The CDR3 has 14 residues. J was trimmed by 4 bases and V by 6 bases; bases with no gene match: 3.

This clonotype came up a few times. The rearrangement uses TRBV7-9 and TRBJ2-6, with D tentatively TRBD1 or TRBD2 (6 bases each). With 3 bases removed from V and 3 bases from J, the gap between germline ends came to 15 bases. The germline V gene has CDR1 SEHNR and CDR2 FQNEAQ (reference sequence). CDR3 length equals 17 residues. The CDR3 DNA sequence: TGTGCCAGCAGCTTGCTGGTGGGGGGCGTTGGGGCCAACGTCCTGACTTTC. As protein: CASSLLVGGVGANVLTF.

This clonotype was seen a few times. This chain joins TRBV5-1 and TRBJ1-1; 11 positions agree with TRBD1. The CDR3 consists of 16 residues. Losses at the gene ends were 4 bases for V and 3 bases for J; bases not matched to a gene: 8. Looked up from germline, CDR1 is SGHRS and CDR2 is YFSETQ. In DNA, the CDR3 is TGCGCCAGCAGCGCAGGGACAGGGGGTATGGACACTGAAGCTTTCTTT. This gives the protein CASSAGTGGMDTEAFF.

There are a few counts of this clonotype. The chain uses TRBV12-3 or TRBV12-4 and TRBJ1-2; a possible D gene is TRBD1 (5 bases). The CDR3 runs 13 residues. Trimming shortened V by 5 bases and J by 5 bases, and 12 bases separated the two germline ends. The CDR3: CASSGGTYYGYTF. DNA for the CDR3: TGTGCCAGCAGTGGCGGGACTTATTATGGCTACACCTTC.

The rearrangement links TRBV13 to TRBJ2-7, with D possibly being TRBD1 (5 bases). Trimming took off 3 bases at V and 0 bases at J, with 9 bases between the two ends. Germline CDR1 and CDR2: PRHDT and FYEKMQ (reference sequence). The CDR3 runs 14 residues. The CDR3 sequence is CASSFGHPSYEQYF. Here the CDR3 DNA reads TGTGCCAGCAGCTTCGGACACCCCTCCTACGAGCAGTACTTC.

This chain uses TRBV20-1 with TRBJ2-5; D perhaps matches TRBD2 (6 bases). Between the trimmed V and J ends, which lost 7 bases and 4 bases, there was a span of 19 bases. Looked up from germline, CDR1 is DFQATT and CDR2 is SNEGSKA (reference sequence). The CDR3 consists of 14 residues. CDR3 loop: CSGRLGGLAETQYF. The CDR3 DNA reads as TGCAGTGGCAGGCTGGGGGGATTGGCAGAGACCCAGTACTTC.

This clonotype has just one count. The chain links TRBV18 to TRBJ1-2; D gene uncertain. Germline values: CDR1 KGHSH, CDR2 LQKENI. V lost 4 bases, J lost 2 bases, and 14 bases lay in between. The length of the CDR3 is 15 residues. This CDR3 is CASSLRTGRNYGYTF. The DNA for the CDR3 is TGTGCCAGCTCACTGCGCACCGGGAGAAACTATGGCTACACCTTC.

This rearrangement joins TRBV12-3 or TRBV12-4 to TRBJ2-5; 8 bases align to TRBD2. The length of the CDR3 is 17 residues. V was pared by 0 bases and J by 1 base, with 7 bases of the junction left unmatched. The CDR3 DNA follows: TGTGCCAGCAGTTTAGCGACTCTCCTAGCGGGCCAAGAGACCCAGTACTTC. This translates into CASSLATLLAGQETQYF.